What follows is one TCR beta chain and its context. The specificity of this receptor is unknown. A junction boundary mismatches the germline segment, possibly from a read error. The germline V gene provides CDR1 SGHVS and CDR2 FQNEAQ. The CDR3 runs 11 amino acids, cysteine and phenylalanine included. Only the CDR3 DNA is retained, 33 bases long and in frame from the first base. This specimen comes from a study of tumor-infiltrating lymphocytes in localized non-small cell lung cancer (dated by TCRdb to the early 2020s). For the study in its entirety: The cohort covered several histologies, both smokers and never-smokers, and patients whose samples were collected after neoadjuvant chemotherapy. TCR sequencing was one of several integrated assays, alongside flow cytometry, multiplex immunofluorescence, RNA-seq, exome sequencing and proteomics, applied to the same patients. The paired tumor versus uninvolved lung comparison of immunoSEQ T-cell fraction included approximately 55 patients. The overall ICON cohort comprised under 170 surgical patients with localized non-small cell lung cancer whose tumors were resected. Each patient provided resected tumor tissue plus uninvolved lung tissue from the same patient, with the uninvolved lung tissue described as non-adjacent to the tumor.

Broader findings and caveats from the paper: Recurrence-free survival showed no association with tumor T-cell fraction measured by TCR sequencing (p = 0.61). Since assay coverage differed from patient to patient depending on how much tissue was available, TCR sequencing was done for only a subset of the cohort. In line with immunofluorescence CD3 counts, TCRbeta sequencing supported higher T cell infiltration in tumors compared with uninvolved lung tissue. Because different assays used different pieces of the same tissue, technical variation could not be distinguished from intratumor heterogeneity. The TCR-derived T-cell fraction showed no difference between the flow cytometry-defined immunotypes IM1 (good prognosis) and IM2 (poor prognosis).

The T-cell fraction in tumor and uninvolved lung tissue was obtained from TCR sequencing using the immunoSEQ assay. In the source study's methods: In the survival analysis, patients were divided into a high T-cell fraction group (upper tertile) and a low T-cell fraction group (lower two tertiles), and the two groups were compared using a log-rank test. A signed-rank test was used to test differences in T-cell fraction between paired tumor and uninvolved lung samples. TCRdb provides this immuneACCESS table in a form limited to in-frame rearrangements. Some clones are lacking; in checked studies, under half of them reflect an unresolved V gene, and why the rest are absent is not known. V and J calls and clone size are given by that table; D and trimming were obtained from the DNA. For this sample the table gives fewer than 12,000 clones, of which around 68% were detected only once. The ten most abundant clones make up around 8.4% of the sample.

The first patient joined ICON in the first half of 2016, and enrollment wrapped up when the last patient was enrolled in 2018. In a subcohort of 76 patients, fresh tumor and matched uninvolved tissue were collected for in-depth immune analyses, with TCR sequencing among those analyses. DNA for TCR sequencing was isolated from bulk tissue, and no cell sorting was done. Source material: lung tumor tissue. The chain couples TRBV7-8 to TRBJ2-7, with the D gene too uncertain to name. This clonotype originated in a human donor with non-small cell lung cancer. The DNA reads TGTGCCAGCAGCTTAGAACGGGTCGCCTTCTTC. Translated, this is CASSLERVAFF.